This TCR beta chain was sequenced in a study of naive and memory T cell subsets. Study-level findings and limits: TCRs were reportedly recovered from both biopsy types, mostly tuberculin test sites.

This clonotype has a count of ten or more. Its antigen remains unknown. The CDR3 is made up of 17 amino acids. Deletions cut 1 base from V and 2 bases from J, with 17 bases between. Germline V lookup: CDR1 MGHRA, CDR2 YSYEKL. For blood and skin samples, reverse transcription used TCR alpha and beta constant primers. Four PCR rounds used nested alpha and beta constant region primers plus the SP2 primer. One entry per CDR3 protein results from TCRdb running MiXCR on the UMI-ligation and nested PCR reads. Of fewer than 20,000 distinct CDR3 sequences listed, approximately 9.6% are singletons. Treatment: skin biopsy from PPD injection site in Mantoux-positive individual. Unsorted total RNA, roughly 1 to 1000 ng, was DNase treated before reverse transcription. Tuberculin skin test biopsies were taken where PPD was injected in Mantoux-positive people.

The receptor was derived from an adult in good health. This specimen consisted of skin, obtained from a tuberculin skin test site. The chain has TRBV4-1 and TRBJ1-2; D is undetermined. Here the CDR3 reads CASSQVPAWAGNYGYTF. The CDR3, as DNA: TGCGCCAGCAGCCAAGTTCCAGCGTGGGCGGGGAACTATGGCTACACCTTC.